The T cell receptor beta chain described here comes from a study of OX40 agonist ivuxolimab in advanced cancers. The table came from immunoSEQ multiplex PCR; TCRdb's copy has only in-frame clones and leaves some out. Of more than 50,000 clones listed, about 88% are singletons. Per germline, CDR1 SNHLY and CDR2 FYNNEI. This CDR3 is built from 14 residues. V lost 7 bases to trimming and J lost 4 bases, with 13 bases between them. The origin of this receptor is an adult with an advanced solid tumor such as melanoma, head and neck, liver or kidney cancer. The gene calls are TRBV2 and TRBJ1-4, with D possibly being TRBD1 (5 bases). The sequenced sample was CD4+ or CD8+ T cells sorted from blood, obtained in a trial of the OX40 agonist ivuxolimab. DNA of the CDR3: TGTGCCAGCACTAGGGGAGGGGTTAATGAAAAACTGTTTTTT. Translated: CASTRGGVNEKLFF.